The 22 T cell receptor beta chains below were found in one sample sequenced in a study of cytomegalovirus exposure and HLA in healthy donors (dated 2017 in TCRdb). To prepare the library, the immunoSEQ multiplex PCR assay was applied. For the multiplex PCR, a mixture combining 60 forward primers for TCR Vbeta segments and 13 reverse primers for TCR Jbeta segments was used. The table was pulled from immuneACCESS by TCRdb, which kept in-frame rearrangements only. Such tables lose some clones; where checked, under half of the loss comes from unresolved V genes, and the rest has no known cause. Within this sample are some 200,000 clones, with more than 75% of them counted one time only. Of the sample, around 0.21% falls within the top ten clones. Sequencing used PBMCs. All receptors come from a girl less than two years old in good health and CMV-seronegative.

This chain joins TRBV7-9 and TRBJ1-2; 7 bases map to TRBD1. Germline CDR1 and CDR2: SEHNR and FQNEAQ (reference sequence). The V segment lost 1 base and the J segment 10 bases; nucleotides outside the gene matches: 9. This CDR3 spans 14 amino acids. CDR3 sequence (DNA): TGTGCCAGCAGCTTAGAGCTGGGGACAGCAGTCTACACCTTC. Translation gives CASSLELGTAVYTF.

This chain connects TRBV5-4 to TRBJ2-7; the match to TRBD1 covers 8 bases. The CDR3 extends over 14 amino acids. Losses at the gene ends were 4 bases for V and 0 bases for J; bases not matched to a gene: 3. Germline CDR1 reads SGHNT; CDR2 reads YYREEE (reference sequence). CDR3 sequence reads: CASSPTGVSYEQYF. The CDR3 DNA follows: TGTGCCAGCAGCCCGACAGGGGTCTCCTACGAGCAGTACTTC.

The CDR3 DNA reads TGTGCCAGCAGCGCCCGGCCGGGAGATACGCAGTATTTT. It is translated as CASSARPGDTQYF. The chain employs TRBV5-8 and TRBJ2-3, with D uncertain. Trimming removed 4 bases from V and 5 bases from J, with 11 bases in between. Germline V lookup: CDR1 SGHTS, CDR2 YDEGEE. This CDR3 spans 13 amino acids.

In this sample, this clone turned up once. The chain links TRBV4-1 to TRBJ1-1; 7 bases match TRBD1. Trimming cost V 4 bases and J 5 bases; bases outside gene matches: 10. Germline V lookup: CDR1 MGHRA, CDR2 YSYEKL. The CDR3 extends over 15 amino acids. The CDR3 is CASSPDREGWTEAFF. CDR3 in DNA: TGCGCCAGCAGCCCAGACAGGGAGGGGTGGACTGAAGCTTTCTTT.

The genes are TRBV5-4 and TRBJ1-2, with D maybe TRBD1 (6 bases). Trimming shortened V by 4 bases and J by 5 bases, and 12 bases separated the two germline ends. The CDR3 length is 13 residues. CDR1 and CDR2 (germline): SGHNT, YYREEE (reference sequence). The CDR3 is CASSLGQSYGYTF. CDR3 nucleotide sequence: TGTGCCAGCAGCCTCGGACAGTCTTATGGCTACACCTTC.

The chain links TRBV5-1 to TRBJ2-1; maybe TRBD2 (6 bases). CDR1 and CDR2 from the germline V gene are SGHRS and YFSETQ. The CDR3 spans 14 residues. The V end was cut by 4 bases, the J end by 2 bases, with 10 bases between. The CDR3 protein is CASSTRTTYNEQFF. CDR3 in DNA: TGCGCCAGCAGCACCAGGACTACCTACAATGAGCAGTTCTTC.

This clone appeared a few times. The chain combines TRBV4-1 with TRBJ2-2; 9 nucleotides align to TRBD2. CDR3 length: 19 amino acids. V was pared by 4 bases and J by 2 bases, with 14 bases of the junction left unmatched. Germline V gene lookup returns CDR1 MGHRA and CDR2 YSYEKL. This chain's CDR3 is CASSPHQVGAGGNTGELFF. Written as DNA, the CDR3 is TGCGCCAGCAGCCCGCATCAGGTAGGAGCGGGAGGTAACACCGGGGAGCTGTTTTTT.

J is TRBJ1-5 and V is TRBV5-1; D call uncertain. Germline lookup yields CDR1 SGHRS and CDR2 YFSETQ. This CDR3 is 13 amino acids long. V was pared by 2 bases and J by 7 bases, with 10 bases between. In DNA form, the CDR3 reads TGCGCCAGCAGCTTCTCGGGGAACCAGCCCCAGCATTTT. Protein product: CASSFSGNQPQHF.

The chain recombines TRBV7-8 with TRBJ2-7; TRBD2 is a possible D gene (6 bases). V was pared by 5 bases and J by 2 bases, with 16 bases between. CDR3 length: 15 amino acids. CDR1 and CDR2 from the germline V gene are SGHVS and FQNEAQ. The CDR3 DNA follows: TGTGCCAGCAGCCCCCGTGGTAGCGGAACCTACGAGCAGTACTTC. Amino acid sequence: CASSPRGSGTYEQYF. Together with reference TRBV7-8 and TRBJ2-7, the CDR3 gives the full variable domain: GAGVSQSPRYKVAKRGQDVALRCDPISGHVSLFWYQQALGQGPEFLTYFQNEAQLDKSGLPSDRFFAERPEGSVSTLKIQRTQQEDSAVYLCASSPRGSGTYEQYFGPGTRLTVT.

This sequence joins TRBV27 and TRBJ2-1, with D maybe TRBD2 (6 bases). The ends were cut back, 6 bases at V and 4 bases at J, with 19 bases in the middle. Germline values: CDR1 MNHEY, CDR2 SMNVEV (reference sequence). The CDR3 has 16 residues. The CDR3 here is CASSLPGTGRYNEQFF. The CDR3 nucleotides are TGTGCCAGCAGCCTGCCCGGGACTGGAAGGTACAATGAGCAGTTCTTC.

The chain carries TRBV21-1 and TRBJ1-1; TRBD1 is the table's D call and was not checked against the DNA. TRBV21-1 is labeled a pseudogene. The CDR3 has 17 residues. CDR3 loop: CASSKVGAGPTNTEAFF. The CDR3 DNA reads TGTGCCAGCAGCAAAGTGGGGGCTGGGCCGACGAACACTGAAGCTTTCTTT.

This chain uses TRBV19 with TRBJ1-5, with a possible D match to TRBD1 (5 bases). The CDR3 contains 15 residues. Germline-derived CDR1 and CDR2 are LNHDA and SQIVND (reference sequence). Deletions cut 3 bases from V and 1 base from J, with 10 bases between. This chain's CDR3 is CASSMRQGSNQPQHF. The CDR3 DNA is TGTGCCAGTAGTATGCGCCAGGGAAGCAATCAGCCCCAGCATTTT.

The CDR3 nucleotides read TGTGCCAGCAGCTTAGAGCCTAGTTCCGCAGATACGCAGTATTTT. Its translation: CASSLEPSSADTQYF. The genes are TRBV7-8 and TRBJ2-3; D remains unclear. The CDR3 has 15 residues. Germline loops: CDR1 SGHVS, CDR2 FQNEAQ. V dropped 1 base and J dropped 4 bases, with 12 bases sitting between them.

The J gene is TRBJ1-1, the V gene TRBV11-2, with a tentative D call TRBD1 (6 bases). V was pared by 3 bases and J by 0 bases, with 17 bases between. The germline gives CDR1 SGHAT, CDR2 FQNNGV. This CDR3 is 17 amino acids long. This CDR3 reads CASSFMDPGTLNTEAFF. CDR3 in DNA: TGTGCCAGCAGCTTCATGGACCCCGGGACACTGAACACTGAAGCTTTCTTT.

This clone has only one observation. The chain uses TRBV27 and TRBJ2-5; 11 positions match TRBD2. Germline loops: CDR1 MNHEY, CDR2 SMNVEV (reference sequence). This CDR3 is 15 amino acids long. The trim removed 6 bases at V and 5 bases at J, leaving 8 bases unmatched. This chain's CDR3 is CASRGLAEGRETQYF. The CDR3, as DNA: TGTGCCAGCAGGGGACTAGCGGAGGGGCGGGAGACCCAGTACTTC.

The V and J genes are TRBV5-1 and TRBJ2-5; TRBD1 agrees at 7 bases. The CDR3 is 15 residues long. With 5 bases clipped from V and 5 bases from J, the junction kept 12 bases outside the gene matches. Germline loops: CDR1 SGHRS, CDR2 YFSETQ. The CDR3 region has the DNA TGCGCCAGCAGAAACACAGGACAGGCCCAGGAGACCCAGTACTTC. Encoded protein: CASRNTGQAQETQYF.

The rearrangement joins TRBV6-5 to TRBJ1-1; perhaps TRBD1 as D (6 bases). Trimming took 5 bases from V and 2 from J, leaving 12 bases between them. The CDR3 sequence is 14 residues long. Germline CDR1 is MNHEY and CDR2 is SVGAGI. CDR3 nucleotide sequence: TGTGCCAGCAGTACGACAGGACCTAACACTGAAGCTTTCTTT. Protein sequence: CASSTTGPNTEAFF.

The chain recombines TRBV29-1 with TRBJ2-1; 8 bases line up with TRBD1. Losses at the gene ends were 4 bases for V and 4 bases for J; bases not matched to a gene: 6. This CDR3 has 14 residues. Germline values: CDR1 SQVTM, CDR2 ANQGSEA. The CDR3 spells CSVAPGTGYNEQFF. In nucleotides, the CDR3 is TGCAGCGTTGCCCCCGGGACAGGATACAATGAGCAGTTCTTC.

The chain couples TRBV2 to TRBJ2-5; 8 nucleotides agree with TRBD2. The V gene end was trimmed by 9 bases and the J gene end by 5 bases; junction bases not matched to a gene: 8. The CDR3 totals 13 residues. Germline V lookup: CDR1 SNHLY, CDR2 FYNNEI. The CDR3 coding sequence is TGTGCCAGTATGGGACTAGACTTGGAGACCCAGTACTTC. Amino acids: CASMGLDLETQYF. Looking up the rest from reference TRBV2 and TRBJ2-5 gives the full variable domain: EPEVTQTPSHQVTQMGQEVILRCVPISNHLYFYWYRQILGQKVEFLVSFYNNEISEKSEIFDDQFSVERPDGSNFTLKIRSTKLEDSAMYFCASMGLDLETQYFGPGTRLLVL.

The sample holds a few counts of this clone. V and J are TRBV5-1 and TRBJ2-7; 10 bases are a match to TRBD2. The germline CDR1 and CDR2 sequences are SGHRS and YFSETQ. There are 14 residues in the CDR3. The trim removed 3 bases at V and 2 bases at J, leaving 2 bases unmatched. CDR3 residues: CASSWTSGTYEQYF. The CDR3 coding sequence is TGCGCCAGCAGCTGGACTAGCGGCACCTACGAGCAGTACTTC. Combining the CDR3 with reference TRBV5-1 and TRBJ2-7 gives the whole variable domain KAGVTQTPRYLIKTRGQQVTLSCSPISGHRSVSWYQQTPGQGLQFLFEYFSETQRNKGNFPGRFSGRQFSNSRSEMNVSTLELGDSALYLCASSWTSGTYEQYFGPGTRLTVT.

The chain combines TRBV29-1 with TRBJ2-2; 11 bases match TRBD1. V gave up 6 bases and J gave up 3 bases; unmatched junction bases: 12. The CDR3 runs to 17 residues. Germline loops: CDR1 SQVTM, CDR2 ANQGSEA. CDR3 coding DNA: TGCAGCGTAAAATTGGGGGACAGGGGGGGGTACACCGGGGAGCTGTTTTTT. This encodes CSVKLGDRGGYTGELFF.

This chain connects TRBV9 to TRBJ2-3; 8 bases line up with TRBD2. The CDR3 has 15 amino acids. CDR1 SGDLS and CDR2 YYNGEE come from the germline V gene. J gave up 4 bases and V 0 bases, and 4 bases lay outside the gene matches. CDR3 bases: TGTGCCAGCAGCGTAGTGCCTAGCGGGCCAGATACGCAGTATTTT. This translates into CASSVVPSGPDTQYF.